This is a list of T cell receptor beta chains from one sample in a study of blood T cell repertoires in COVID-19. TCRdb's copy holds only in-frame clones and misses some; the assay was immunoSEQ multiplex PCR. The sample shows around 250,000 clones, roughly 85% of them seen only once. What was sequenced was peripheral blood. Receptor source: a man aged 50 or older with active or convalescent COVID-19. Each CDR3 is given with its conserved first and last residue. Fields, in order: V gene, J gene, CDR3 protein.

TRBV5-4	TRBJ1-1	CASSHGTGGSEAFF
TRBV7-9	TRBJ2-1	CASSYRVLPYNEQFF
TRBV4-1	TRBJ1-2	CASSQIMGTGYGYTF
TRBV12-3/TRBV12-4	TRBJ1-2	CASSAGVAYGYTF
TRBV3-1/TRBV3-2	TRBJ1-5	CASSPNSNQPQHF
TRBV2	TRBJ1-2	CASSNDGLYGYTF
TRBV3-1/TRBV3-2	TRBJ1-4	CATEDSGEKLFF
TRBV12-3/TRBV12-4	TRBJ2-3	CASSLSAGGTQYF
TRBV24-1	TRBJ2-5	CATSDTRTSGGTQYF
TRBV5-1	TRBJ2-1	CASSFIAGGYNEQFF
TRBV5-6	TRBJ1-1	CASSLVGEGEAFF
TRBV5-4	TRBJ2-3	CASSTGQRTDTQYF
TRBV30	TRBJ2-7	CAWGSSGREQYF
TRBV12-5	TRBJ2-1	CASGLADPRGEQFF
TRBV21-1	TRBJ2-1	CASSKLVPASRTYNEQFF
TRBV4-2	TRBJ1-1	CASSLRGEAFF
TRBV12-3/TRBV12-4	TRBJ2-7	CASSFGSSYEQYF
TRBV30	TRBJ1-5	CAWSVPGGGNQPQHF
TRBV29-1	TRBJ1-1	CSVREGASEAFF
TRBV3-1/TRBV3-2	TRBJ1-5	CASSQVGGMGQPQHF
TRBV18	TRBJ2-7	CASSPNLAGAYEQYF
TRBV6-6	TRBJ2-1	CASRTSGRGNEQFF
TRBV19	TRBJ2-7	CASSGLAGVYEQYF
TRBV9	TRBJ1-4	CASSVGRAQKLFF
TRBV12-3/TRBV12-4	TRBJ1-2	CASSSRQGRGYTF
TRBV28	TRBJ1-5	CASSLGTGGRNQPQHF
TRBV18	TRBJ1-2	CASSPDRGIAGYTF
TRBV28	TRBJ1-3	CAVPAGNTIYF
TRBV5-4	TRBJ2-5	CASSPKGWETQYF
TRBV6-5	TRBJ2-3	CASMIRNTQYF
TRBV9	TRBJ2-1	CASSVVSQGAVNEQFF
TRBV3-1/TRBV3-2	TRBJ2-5	CASSQLPSGQETQYF
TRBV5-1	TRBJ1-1	CASSPATGPNTEAFF
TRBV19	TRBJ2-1	CASSISVGSSYNEQFF
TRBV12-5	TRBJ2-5	CASGLIGEPGETQYF
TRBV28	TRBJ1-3	CASSLSLGNTIYF
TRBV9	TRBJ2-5	CASSVFRESETQYF
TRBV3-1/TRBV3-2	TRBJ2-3	CASSHRPVGTDTQYF
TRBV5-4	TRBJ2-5	CASSLNRGTRVWETQYF
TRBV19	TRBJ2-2	CASSKRGYAGELFF
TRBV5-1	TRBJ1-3	CASSPLSLLGNTIYF
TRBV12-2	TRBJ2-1	CASRLLLVTYNEQFF
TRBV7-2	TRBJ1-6	CASSLHAGGGNSPLHF
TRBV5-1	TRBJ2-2	CASTLRTGSPGELFF
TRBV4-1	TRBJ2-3	CASSQPPTSGVSVTQYF
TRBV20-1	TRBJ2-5	CSASNPTEETQYF
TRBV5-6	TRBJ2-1	CASSLDRSNEQFF
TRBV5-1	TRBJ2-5	CASSLDRGSQYF